Below, 23 T cell receptor beta chains from the same sample are listed, as sequenced in a study of shared clonotypes between healthy human individuals. Profiled with immunoSEQ multiplex PCR; TCRdb holds only in-frame clones, not every one. The data contain 300,000 to 400,000 clones, approximately 74% of them singletons. Sequenced material: memory CD4+ T cells sorted from blood. Subset defined: CD45RA-negative fraction. These receptors were taken from a man between 25 and 39 years old in good health.

J is TRBJ2-5 and V is TRBV28, with no clear D. This CDR3 has 12 residues. The germline V gene has CDR1 MDHEN and CDR2 SYDVKM. V was trimmed by 6 bases and J by 5 bases, leaving 10 bases between them. CDR3 DNA: TGTGCCAGCAGCTCCATTAGGGAGACCCAGTACTTC. Its protein product is CASSSIRETQYF.

For the CDR3, the DNA is TGTGCCAGCAGCCCTTACAGGGATCAGCCCCAGCATTTT. Translated: CASSPYRDQPQHF. J is TRBJ1-5 and V is TRBV7-9; D possibly corresponds to TRBD1 (6 bases). The CDR3 is made up of 13 amino acids. Per the germline V gene, CDR1 is SEHNR and CDR2 is FQNEAQ (reference sequence). Trimming took off 5 bases at V and 5 bases at J, with 10 bases between the two ends.

V gene TRBV28 combines with J gene TRBJ2-2, with D perhaps matching TRBD1 (6 bases). The CDR3 spans 14 residues. The germline CDR1 and CDR2 sequences are MDHEN and SYDVKM. V lost 6 bases to trimming and J lost 8 bases, with 16 bases between them. CDR3 DNA sequence: TGTGCCAGCAGCCGCTTGGGGGCCTCAGGGGAGCTGTTTTTT. Translation: CASSRLGASGELFF. Together with reference TRBV28 and TRBJ2-2, the CDR3 gives the full variable domain: DVKVTQSSRYLVKRTGEKVFLECVQDMDHENMFWYRQDPGLGLRLIYFSYDVKMKEKGDIPEGYSVSREKKERFSLILESASTNQTSMYLCASSRLGASGELFFGEGSRLTVL.

The V and J genes are TRBV14 and TRBJ1-5, with unresolved D. The V gene's germline CDR1 is SGHDN and CDR2 FVKESK. Trimming stripped 1 base from V and 1 base from J, with 14 bases between. CDR3 length: 17 residues. CDR3 in amino acids: CASSQVCEGLSNQPQHF. The CDR3 nucleotides read TGTGCCAGCAGCCAAGTATGCGAGGGTTTGAGCAATCAGCCCCAGCATTTT.

This sequence joins TRBV6-5 and TRBJ2-1; TRBD2 agrees at 9 bases. From germline, CDR1 is MNHEY and CDR2 SVGAGI. This CDR3 contains 16 residues. Trimming cost V 0 bases and J 4 bases; bases outside gene matches: 4. The chain's CDR3 is CASSYSALAGYNEQFF. The CDR3 DNA follows: TGTGCCAGCAGTTACTCGGCACTAGCGGGTTACAATGAGCAGTTCTTC.

This clone was detected only a few times. V is TRBV6-5 and J is TRBJ2-1, with TRBD2 matching 12 bases. V shed 5 bases, J shed 4 bases, and the junction held 3 bases outside the gene matches. The CDR3 length is 15 residues. Per germline, CDR1 MNHEY and CDR2 SVGAGI. The CDR3: CASSAGTSGYNEQFF. The CDR3 DNA reads as TGTGCCAGCAGTGCGGGGACTAGCGGGTACAATGAGCAGTTCTTC.

The chain uses TRBV5-4 and TRBJ2-7; TRBD2 matches 14 bases. The V gene's germline CDR1 is SGHNT and CDR2 YYREEE (reference sequence). The CDR3 spans 16 residues. The trim removed 4 bases at V and 4 bases at J, leaving 7 bases unmatched. For the CDR3, the DNA is TGTGCCAGCAGCCCCGGACTAGCGGGAGGTCCTTACGAGCAGTACTTC. Its translation: CASSPGLAGGPYEQYF.

V is TRBV28 and J is TRBJ2-5; D ambiguous. The CDR3 covers 14 residues. V was cut by 5 bases and J by 4 bases, with 14 bases left in between. From germline, CDR1 is MDHEN and CDR2 SYDVKM. CDR3 sequence reads: CASSPRILGETQYF. The DNA of the CDR3 is TGTGCCAGCAGTCCCAGGATCCTTGGAGAGACCCAGTACTTC.

This chain joins TRBV2 and TRBJ2-1; unclear D gene. The V and J ends lost 6 bases and 5 bases respectively, with 8 bases between them. Germline values: CDR1 SNHLY, CDR2 FYNNEI. The CDR3 length is 12 residues. The CDR3 bases are TGTGCCAGCAGCTCCATTGACAATGAGCAGTTCTTC. It specifies CASSSIDNEQFF.

This clone has just one count. The rearrangement joins TRBV2 to TRBJ2-5, with TRBD2 matching 11 bases. The V gene end was trimmed by 9 bases and the J gene end by 5 bases; junction bases not matched to a gene: 11. The CDR3 has 15 residues. Per germline, CDR1 SNHLY and CDR2 FYNNEI. This CDR3 is CARTFSGRGRETQYF. CDR3 DNA: TGTGCCAGGACCTTTAGCGGGAGGGGACGGGAGACCCAGTACTTC.

This clone has just one count. The rearrangement uses TRBV27 and TRBJ1-1; no firm D call. The CDR3 spans 14 residues. Looked up from germline, CDR1 is MNHEY and CDR2 is SMNVEV (reference sequence). With 6 bases removed from V and 3 bases from J, the gap between germline ends came to 14 bases. The CDR3 loop is CASRHRRLDTEAFF. CDR3 DNA sequence: TGTGCCAGCAGACACCGGAGGTTAGACACTGAAGCTTTCTTT.

This chain uses TRBV14 with TRBJ2-3; unclear D gene. With 2 bases removed from V and 4 bases from J, the gap between germline ends came to 7 bases. This CDR3 contains 13 residues. Germline CDR1 SGHDN, CDR2 FVKESK. In DNA, the CDR3 is TGTGCCAGCAGCCAACAAGTAGCAGATACGCAGTATTTT. Protein product: CASSQQVADTQYF. Looking up the rest from reference TRBV14 and TRBJ2-3 gives the full variable domain: EAGVTQFPSHSVIEKGQTVTLRCDPISGHDNLYWYRRVMGKEIKFLLHFVKESKQDESGMPNNRFLAERTGGTYSTLKVQPAELEDSGVYFCASSQQVADTQYFGPGTRLTVL.

The genes are TRBV12-5 and TRBJ2-5, with 12 positions matching TRBD1. The CDR3 length is 19 residues. With V trimmed by 0 bases and J by 4 bases, 12 bases remained unmatched. From germline, CDR1 is LGHNT and CDR2 FRNRAP. The CDR3, as DNA: TGTGCTAGTGGTTTGGTACTGGGGGGACAGGGGGCTTTCGGAGAGACCCAGTACTTC. Protein sequence: CASGLVLGGQGAFGETQYF.

This clone was found once. This chain uses TRBV5-3 with TRBJ1-1, with 8 nucleotides matching TRBD1. TRBV5-3 is assigned to the ORF class and has an uncertain function. Unmatched junction bases numbered 10, after V lost 0 bases and J lost 3 bases. CDR3 length equals 17 residues. The CDR3 nucleotides are TGTGCCAGAAGCTTGGAGGAGGCAGGGGGCGCCGACACTGAAGCTTTCTTT. Protein sequence: CARSLEEAGGADTEAFF.

Concerning this clone itself: Sequence at one end of the junction differs from germline and may be a read error. The genes are TRBV10-2 and TRBJ2-7; TRBD2 matches 7 bases. Germline V gene data show CDR1 as WSHSY and CDR2 as SAAADI. This CDR3 has 12 residues. This chain's CDR3 is CASGAGREPVIF. CDR3 coding DNA: TGCGCCAGCGGCGCAGGGCGGGAGCCTGTCATCTTC.

The V call is TRBV5-4, the J call TRBJ2-1, with 7 bases identical to TRBD1. CDR3 length: 15 amino acids. Looked up from germline, CDR1 is SGHNT and CDR2 is YYREEE (reference sequence). V lost 0 bases to trimming and J lost 6 bases; unmatched junction nucleotides: 6. The CDR3 DNA is TGTGCCAGCAGCTTGGCAGGGGGTTCGGGCAATGAGCAGTTCTTC. Its translation: CASSLAGGSGNEQFF.

This chain uses TRBV18 with TRBJ2-5, with D perhaps TRBD2 (5 bases). Trimming shortened V by 4 bases and J by 3 bases, and 18 bases separated the two germline ends. The length of the CDR3 is 16 residues. Germline V gene data show CDR1 as KGHSH and CDR2 as LQKENI. CDR3 in DNA: TGTGCCAGCTCACAAAGACCGGGAACAACCAAAGAGACCCAGTACTTC. It encodes CASSQRPGTTKETQYF.

This clone came up once. V gene TRBV5-6 combines with J gene TRBJ2-7; TRBD1 matches 9 bases. V trimming: 4 bases; J trimming: 4 bases; junction bases outside the gene matches: 12. Per germline, CDR1 SGHDT and CDR2 YYEEEE. CDR3 length equals 16 residues. Written as DNA, the CDR3 is TGTGCCAGCAGCGAACTCAACAGGGGGCAGGGATACGAGCAGTACTTC. It specifies CASSELNRGQGYEQYF.

The chain joins TRBV7-8 to TRBJ2-4; TRBD2 is a possible D gene (5 bases). The V end lost 3 bases, the J end lost 6 bases, and 15 bases lay between the germline ends. CDR1 is SGHVS, CDR2 FQNEAQ, per germline. The CDR3 consists of 15 residues. CDR3 sequence reads: CASSFLLGAGNIQYF. CDR3 bases: TGTGCCAGCAGCTTCTTACTAGGTGCCGGAAACATTCAGTACTTC. Using reference TRBV7-8 and TRBJ2-4 for the parts outside the CDR3, the full variable domain is GAGVSQSPRYKVAKRGQDVALRCDPISGHVSLFWYQQALGQGPEFLTYFQNEAQLDKSGLPSDRFFAERPEGSVSTLKIQRTQQEDSAVYLCASSFLLGAGNIQYFGAGTRLSVL.

This chain connects TRBV14 to TRBJ2-3, with TRBD2 matching over 9 bases. Looked up from germline, CDR1 is SGHDN and CDR2 is FVKESK. J gave up 2 bases and V 0 bases, and 6 bases lay outside the gene matches. CDR3 length equals 17 residues. The CDR3 DNA follows: TGTGCCAGCAGCCAAGATCAAGCGGGAGGAGCCACAGATACGCAGTATTTT. Translated, it gives CASSQDQAGGATDTQYF.

V gene TRBV7-8 combines with J gene TRBJ2-7, with TRBD1 matching over 8 bases. CDR1 and CDR2 from the germline V gene are SGHVS and FQNEAQ. The CDR3 extends over 15 amino acids. V was pared by 4 bases and J by 9 bases, with 14 bases of the junction left unmatched. This CDR3 is CASSSLTGEVGGQYF. CDR3 sequence (DNA): TGTGCCAGCAGCTCTCTGACAGGGGAGGTCGGGGGGCAGTACTTC. Drawing the rest from reference TRBV7-8 and TRBJ2-7, the complete variable domain is GAGVSQSPRYKVAKRGQDVALRCDPISGHVSLFWYQQALGQGPEFLTYFQNEAQLDKSGLPSDRFFAERPEGSVSTLKIQRTQQEDSAVYLCASSSLTGEVGGQYFGPGTRLTVT.

The chain has TRBV5-4 and TRBJ2-7; no clear D. V was clipped by 2 bases and J by 11 bases, with 14 bases between them. The length of the CDR3 is 12 residues. Germline V CDR1 and CDR2: SGHNT, YYREEE (reference sequence). The CDR3 region has the DNA TGTGCCAGCAGCTTTCAGTTGGGTGAGGAGTACTTC. It is translated as CASSFQLGEEYF.

This clone has more than one count but fewer than ten. The chain combines TRBV19 with TRBJ1-2; D unclear. Between the trimmed V and J ends, which lost 3 bases and 9 bases, there was a span of 14 bases. This CDR3 is 13 amino acids long. Germline values: CDR1 LNHDA, CDR2 SQIVND (reference sequence). Here the CDR3 reads CASSILYGNRYTF. CDR3 nucleotides: TGTGCCAGTAGTATCTTGTACGGGAATCGCTACACCTTC.